This T cell receptor (beta chain) was sequenced for a study of graft-versus-host responses after intestinal transplantation listed by TCRdb under 2021. About the investigation overall: Recipients received multivisceral, liver-intestinal, or isolated intestinal transplants. Anti-thymocyte globulin induction was given to all recipients, followed by maintenance tacrolimus and steroids for about 3 years. After intestinal transplantation, graft-versus-host and host-versus-graft alloreactive T cell clones were followed in the graft, circulation and bone marrow using bulk TCR-beta CDR3 sequencing. Alloreactive clones were identified by sequencing pre-transplant mixed lymphocyte reaction products and comparing these products with unstimulated pre-transplant donor and recipient T cells. A cohort of 24 intestinal transplant recipients, including one retransplant, was enrolled, and 3 patients lacking pretransplant specimens were excluded. Donor T cell macrochimerism was defined as a peak of at least 4% donor T cells among recipient peripheral blood mononuclear cells. Instead of going to the commercial service, samples from three later patients were sequenced in-house on an Illumina MiSeq and processed with MiXCR. What the work shows at the level of the full study, not this receptor alone: The relatively low number and heterogeneity of intestinal transplant patients limited the conclusions. GvH clones were found in recipient bone marrow, and some of the GvH clones appeared earlier in ileal mucosa or blood, which is consistent with an intestinal mucosal origin. Peak levels of circulating GvH clones were associated with declines in HvG clones early after transplant. Patients with donor T cell macrochimerism had high GvH to HvG T cell clonal ratios in their allografts.

Of note for this clone: Its cognate antigen has yet to be identified. Qualities for individual bases were not recorded, and no much larger clone is one base off.

Library method: the immunoSEQ multiplex PCR assay. For most patients, high-throughput TCR-beta CDR3 sequencing of genomic DNA was performed by Adaptive Biotechnologies. Processing in the source paper ran as follows. TCR sequencing data for approximately 19 patients were retrieved from Adaptive's ImmunoSEQ software; a few other patients were processed with MiXCR and VDJtools. CDR3 nucleotide sequences shared by donor and recipient were removed because the origin of these sequences could not be assigned. To count as alloreactive, a clone needed at least 2-fold expansion over unstimulated cells and a minimum CFSE-low frequency of 0.002% (template counts) or 0.001% (read counts). Mappable clones were those detected in sequenced pre-transplant spleen, lymph node, or MLR CFSE-low populations of the donor or recipient. Cumulative frequency of alloreactive clones was calculated as a percentage of all sequences weighted by copy number. TCRdb took over this immuneACCESS table, retaining in-frame rearrangements with V and J assigned. Such tables are incomplete; in checked studies, under half of the missing clones stem from an unresolved V gene, and the remainder is unexplained. V, J and clone size are taken as reported in that table, and D and trimming were inferred from the DNA itself. The sample table lists some 18,000 clones, 80% to 95% of them with a count of one. Less than 2% of the sample belongs to the ten largest clones.

Blood samples were collected up to 4 times in the first month after transplant and then at least monthly when available. The receptor's source is a human patient who received an intestinal transplant, so some T cells may come from the graft donor. This specimen was PBMCs, taken more than 350 days after transplant.

The sequenced DNA: TGTGCCAGCAGCCCGGTCGGGGGGATGGACATTCAGTACTTC. This is translated as CASSPVGGMDIQYF. The rearrangement combines TRBV5-6 with TRBJ2-4; 7 of the junction bases match TRBD2. Here V drops 4 bases and J drops 8 bases, and the junction holds 9 bases not matched to any gene. Looking up the germline V gene yields CDR1 SGHDT and CDR2 YYEEEE. CDR3 length: 14 amino acids, cysteine to phenylalanine. Just the 42-base CDR3 DNA is kept, in frame starting at base 1.